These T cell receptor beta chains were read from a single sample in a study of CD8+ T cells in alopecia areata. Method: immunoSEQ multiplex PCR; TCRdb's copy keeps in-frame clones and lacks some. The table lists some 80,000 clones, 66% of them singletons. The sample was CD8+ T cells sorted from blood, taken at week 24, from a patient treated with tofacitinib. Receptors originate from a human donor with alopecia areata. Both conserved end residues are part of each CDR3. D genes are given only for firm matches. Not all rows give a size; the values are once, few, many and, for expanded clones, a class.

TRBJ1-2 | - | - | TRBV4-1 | CASSPDSPNYGYTF | TGCGCCAGCAGCCCCGACAGCCCTAACTATGGCTACACCTTC
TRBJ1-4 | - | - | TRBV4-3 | CASSQESGTNEKLFF | TGCGCCAGCAGCCAAGAATCTGGAACTAATGAAAAACTGTTTTTT
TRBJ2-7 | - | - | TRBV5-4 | CASSLGAALEQYF | TGTGCCAGCAGCTTGGGTGCAGCCCTCGAGCAGTACTTC
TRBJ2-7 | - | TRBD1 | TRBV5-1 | CASSKGQGEFLEQYF | TGCGCCAGCAGCAAAGGACAGGGGGAGTTCCTCGAGCAGTACTTC
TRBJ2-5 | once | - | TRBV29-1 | CSVEDRWTENSVYQETQYF | TGCAGCGTTGAAGATCGGTGGACAGAGAACTCTGTTTACCAAGAGACCCAGTACTTC
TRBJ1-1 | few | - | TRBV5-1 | CASSLRGMNTEAFF | TGCGCCAGCAGCCTCAGGGGCATGAACACTGAAGCTTTCTTT
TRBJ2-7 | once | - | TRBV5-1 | CASSLEGAYEQYF | TGCGCCAGCAGCTTGGAGGGGGCCTACGAGCAGTACTTC
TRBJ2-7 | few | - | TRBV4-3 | CASSQDLGDGVYEQYF | TGCGCCAGCAGCCAAGATCTGGGTGATGGGGTCTACGAGCAGTACTTC
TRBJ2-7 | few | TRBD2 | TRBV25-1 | CASSGAGGGEQYF | TGTGCCAGCAGTGGAGCGGGAGGCGGCGAGCAGTACTTC
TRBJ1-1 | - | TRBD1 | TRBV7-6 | CASSFAGTGATEAFF | TGTGCCAGCAGCTTCGCCGGGACAGGGGCCACTGAAGCTTTCTTT
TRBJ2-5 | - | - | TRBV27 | CASSPHRSKETQYF | TGTGCCAGCAGTCCCCATCGCAGCAAAGAGACCCAGTACTTC
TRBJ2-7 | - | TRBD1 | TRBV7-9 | CASSGQGVSYEQYF | TGTGCCAGCAGCGGACAGGGGGTCTCCTACGAGCAGTACTTC
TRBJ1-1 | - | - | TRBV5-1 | CASSSHPQNTEAFF | TGCGCCAGCAGCTCGCATCCCCAGAACACTGAAGCTTTCTTT
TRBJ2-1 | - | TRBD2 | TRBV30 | CAWTGTSGLTYNEQFF | TGTGCCTGGACCGGGACTAGCGGATTAACCTACAATGAGCAGTTCTTC
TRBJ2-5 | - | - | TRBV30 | CAWSVQGRVETQYF | TGTGCCTGGAGTGTACAGGGGAGGGTGGAGACCCAGTACTTC
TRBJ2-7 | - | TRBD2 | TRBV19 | CASSVAGTSGVYEQYF | TGTGCCAGTAGTGTCGCCGGGACTAGCGGGGTTTACGAGCAGTACTTC
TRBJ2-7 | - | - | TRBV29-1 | CSVEGGGGDYEQYF | TGCAGCGTTGAAGGAGGGGGGGGCGACTACGAGCAGTACTTC
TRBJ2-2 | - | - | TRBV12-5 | CASGLTGTGELFF | TGTGCTAGTGGTTTGACAGGGACCGGGGAGCTGTTTTTT
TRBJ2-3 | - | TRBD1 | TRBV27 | CASSLSTGETDTQYF | TGTGCCAGCAGTTTATCCACAGGGGAAACAGATACGCAGTATTTT
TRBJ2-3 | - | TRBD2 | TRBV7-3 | CASSPGGREDDTQYF | TGTGCCAGCAGCCCCGGGGGACGGGAGGATGATACGCAGTATTTT
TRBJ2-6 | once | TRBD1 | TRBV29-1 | CSVEDWGQGPSGANVLTF | TGCAGCGTTGAAGATTGGGGACAGGGACCCTCTGGGGCCAACGTCCTGACTTTC
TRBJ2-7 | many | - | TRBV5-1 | CASSFSFDEQYF | TGCGCCAGCAGCTTTAGCTTCGACGAGCAGTACTTC
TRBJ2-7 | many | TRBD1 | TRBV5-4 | CASTVLGAGTGDHEQYF | TGTGCCAGCACTGTTTTGGGGGCCGGGACAGGGGACCACGAGCAGTACTTC